This T cell receptor beta chain stems from a study of identical twins. TCRdb processed the 5' RACE reads anew with MiXCR; each CDR3 protein has one entry. The data contain 300,000 to 400,000 distinct CDR3 sequences, roughly 10% of them singletons. Regarding the study as a whole: Zero-insertion analyses were open to partial confounding by invariant MAIT and iNKT cells.

Germline V gene sequence: CDR1 MGHRA, CDR2 YSYEKL. This CDR3 is 14 amino acids long. Trimming took 8 bases from V and 9 from J; bases not matched to a gene: 10. Note on this clonotype: No antigen is known for it.

This clonotype originated in a woman aged 45-59 years in good health. The rearrangement links TRBV4-1 to TRBJ1-6; 7 bases fit TRBD1. The source material was naive T cells sorted from blood. CDR3 loop: CASRGKGAFSPLHF. In nucleotides, the CDR3 is TGCGCCAGCCGTGGGAAGGGGGCGTTTTCACCCCTCCACTTT.